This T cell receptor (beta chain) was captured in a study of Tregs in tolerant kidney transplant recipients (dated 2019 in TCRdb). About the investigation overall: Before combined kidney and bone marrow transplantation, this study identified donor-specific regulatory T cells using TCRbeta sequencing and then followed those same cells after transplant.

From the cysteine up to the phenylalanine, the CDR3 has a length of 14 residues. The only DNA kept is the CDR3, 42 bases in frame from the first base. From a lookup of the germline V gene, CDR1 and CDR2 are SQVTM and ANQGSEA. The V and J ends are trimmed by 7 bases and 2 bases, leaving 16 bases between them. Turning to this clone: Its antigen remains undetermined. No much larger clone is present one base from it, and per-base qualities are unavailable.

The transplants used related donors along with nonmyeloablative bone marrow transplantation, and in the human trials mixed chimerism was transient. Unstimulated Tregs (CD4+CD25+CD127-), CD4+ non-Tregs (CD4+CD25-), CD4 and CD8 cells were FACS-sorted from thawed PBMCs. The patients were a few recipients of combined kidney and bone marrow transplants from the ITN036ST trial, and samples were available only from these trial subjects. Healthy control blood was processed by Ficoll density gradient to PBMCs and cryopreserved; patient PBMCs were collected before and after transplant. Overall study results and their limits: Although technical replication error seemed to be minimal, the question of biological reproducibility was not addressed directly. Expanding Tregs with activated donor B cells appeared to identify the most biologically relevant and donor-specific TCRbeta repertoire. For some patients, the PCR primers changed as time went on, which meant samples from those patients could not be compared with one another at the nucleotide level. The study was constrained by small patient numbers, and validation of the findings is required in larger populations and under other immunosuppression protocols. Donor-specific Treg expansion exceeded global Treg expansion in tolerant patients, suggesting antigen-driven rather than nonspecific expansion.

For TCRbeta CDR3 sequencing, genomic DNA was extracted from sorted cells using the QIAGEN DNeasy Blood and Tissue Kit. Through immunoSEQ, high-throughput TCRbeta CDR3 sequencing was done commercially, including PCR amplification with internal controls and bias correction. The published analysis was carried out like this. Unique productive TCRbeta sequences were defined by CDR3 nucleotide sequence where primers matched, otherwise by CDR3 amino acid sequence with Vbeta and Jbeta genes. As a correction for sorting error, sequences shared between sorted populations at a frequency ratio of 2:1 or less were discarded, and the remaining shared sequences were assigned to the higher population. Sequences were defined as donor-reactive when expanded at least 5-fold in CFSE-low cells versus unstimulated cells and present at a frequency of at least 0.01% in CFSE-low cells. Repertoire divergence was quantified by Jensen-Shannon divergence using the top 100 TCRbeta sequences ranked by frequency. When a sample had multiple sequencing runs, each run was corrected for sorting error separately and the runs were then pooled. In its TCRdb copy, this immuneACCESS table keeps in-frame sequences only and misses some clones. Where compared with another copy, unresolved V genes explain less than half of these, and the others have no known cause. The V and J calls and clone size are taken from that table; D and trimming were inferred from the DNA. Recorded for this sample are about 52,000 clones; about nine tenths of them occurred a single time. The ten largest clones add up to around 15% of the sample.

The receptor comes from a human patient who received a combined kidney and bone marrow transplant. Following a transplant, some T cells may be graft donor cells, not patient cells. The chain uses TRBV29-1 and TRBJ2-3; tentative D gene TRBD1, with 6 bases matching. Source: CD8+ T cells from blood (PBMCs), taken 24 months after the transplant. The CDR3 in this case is CSAAGAQHTDTQYF. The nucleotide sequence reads TGCAGCGCCGCAGGGGCCCAACACACAGATACGCAGTATTTT.